This TCR beta chain was documented in a study of metastatic and nonmetastatic thyroid tumors. Study-wide points: It was reported that TCR beta diversity was significantly higher in malignant thyroid tumors than benign nodules, in blood and tumor.

Prior to thyroid surgery, none of the patients had received any treatment. TCRdb ran MiXCR on the PCR reads. The profile shows fewer than 25,000 clones, less than 30% of them singletons. This clone was observed a handful of times. Its antigen is undetermined. This TCR derives from a male donor with papillary thyroid cancer or a benign thyroid nodule (not recorded which). Some clones in this sample may be carry-over from other donors' samples. Sequencing was performed on blood.

CDR3 nucleotide sequence: TGTGCCAGCAGTTTAGGTTCCGGGCCGAACTATGGCTACACCTTC. It yields the protein CASSLGSGPNYGYTF. This sequence joins TRBV12-3 or TRBV12-4 and TRBJ1-2, with D unresolved. Trimming left V 1 base short and J 2 bases short, with 11 bases between. CDR3 length: 15 residues.